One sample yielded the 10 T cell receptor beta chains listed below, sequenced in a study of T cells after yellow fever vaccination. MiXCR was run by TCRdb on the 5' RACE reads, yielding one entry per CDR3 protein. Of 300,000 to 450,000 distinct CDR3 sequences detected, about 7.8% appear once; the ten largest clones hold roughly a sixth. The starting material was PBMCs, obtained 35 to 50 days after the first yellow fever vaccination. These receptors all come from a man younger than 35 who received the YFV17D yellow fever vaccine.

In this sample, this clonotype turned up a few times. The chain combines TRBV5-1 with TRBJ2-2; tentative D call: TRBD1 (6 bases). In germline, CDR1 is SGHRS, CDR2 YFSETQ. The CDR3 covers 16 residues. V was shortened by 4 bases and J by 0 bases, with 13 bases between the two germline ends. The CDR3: CASSPVEGANTGELFF. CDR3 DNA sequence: TGCGCCAGCAGCCCGGTTGAGGGGGCGAACACCGGGGAGCTGTTTTTT.

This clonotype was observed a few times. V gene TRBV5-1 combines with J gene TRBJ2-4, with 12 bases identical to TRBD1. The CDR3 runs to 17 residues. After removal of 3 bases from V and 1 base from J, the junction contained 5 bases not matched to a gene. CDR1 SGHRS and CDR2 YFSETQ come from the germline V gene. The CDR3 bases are TGCGCCAGCAGCTGGGGACAGGGGGCTCGGGCCAAAAACATTCAGTACTTC. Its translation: CASSWGQGARAKNIQYF. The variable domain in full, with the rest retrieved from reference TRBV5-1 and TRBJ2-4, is KAGVTQTPRYLIKTRGQQVTLSCSPISGHRSVSWYQQTPGQGLQFLFEYFSETQRNKGNFPGRFSGRQFSNSRSEMNVSTLELGDSALYLCASSWGQGARAKNIQYFGAGTRLSVL.

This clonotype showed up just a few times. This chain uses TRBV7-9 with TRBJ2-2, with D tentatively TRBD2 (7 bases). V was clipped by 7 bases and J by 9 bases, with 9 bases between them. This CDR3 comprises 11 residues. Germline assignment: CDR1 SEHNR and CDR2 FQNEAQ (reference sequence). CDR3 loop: CASTGGRELFF. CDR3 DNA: TGTGCCAGCACGGGGGGCAGGGAGCTGTTTTTT. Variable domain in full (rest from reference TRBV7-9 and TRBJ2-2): DTGVSQNPRHKITKRGQNVTFRCDPISEHNRLYWYRQTLGQGPEFLTYFQNEAQLEKSRLLSDRFSAERPKGSFSTLEIQRTEQGDSAMYLCASTGGRELFFGEGSRLTVL.

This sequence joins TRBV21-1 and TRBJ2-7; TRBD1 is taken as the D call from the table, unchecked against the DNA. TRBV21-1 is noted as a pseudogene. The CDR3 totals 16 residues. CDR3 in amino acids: CASSTQPSDRTYEQYV. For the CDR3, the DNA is TGTGCCAGCAGCACGCAACCGTCGGACAGAACCTACGAGCAGTACGTC.

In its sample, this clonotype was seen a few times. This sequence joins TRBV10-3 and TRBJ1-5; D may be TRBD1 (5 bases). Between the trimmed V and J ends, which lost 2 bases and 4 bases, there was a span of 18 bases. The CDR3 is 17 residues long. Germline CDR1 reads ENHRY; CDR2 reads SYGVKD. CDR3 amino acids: CAISEIRGDPRNQPQHF. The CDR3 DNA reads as TGTGCCATCAGTGAGATAAGAGGGGATCCACGGAATCAGCCCCAGCATTTT.

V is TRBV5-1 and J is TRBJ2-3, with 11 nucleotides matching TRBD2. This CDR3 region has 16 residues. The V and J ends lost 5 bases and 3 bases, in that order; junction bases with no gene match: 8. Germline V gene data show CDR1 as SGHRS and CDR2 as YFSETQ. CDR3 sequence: CASSYASGGKTDTQYF. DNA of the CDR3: TGCGCCAGCAGTTACGCTAGCGGGGGGAAGACAGATACGCAGTATTTT.

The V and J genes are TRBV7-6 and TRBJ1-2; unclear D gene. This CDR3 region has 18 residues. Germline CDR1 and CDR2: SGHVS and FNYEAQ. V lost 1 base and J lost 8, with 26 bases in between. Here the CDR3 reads CASSLVAARPSQRFGYTF. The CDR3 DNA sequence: TGTGCCAGCAGCTTAGTCGCGGCCAGGCCAAGCCAACGGTTCGGCTACACCTTC.

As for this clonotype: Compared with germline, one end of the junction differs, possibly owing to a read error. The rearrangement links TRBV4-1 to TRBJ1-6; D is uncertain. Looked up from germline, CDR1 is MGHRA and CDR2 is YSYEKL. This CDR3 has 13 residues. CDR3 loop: CANSQDRGTPLHF. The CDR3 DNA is TGCGCCAACAGCCAAGATCGTGGGACACCCCTCCACTTT.

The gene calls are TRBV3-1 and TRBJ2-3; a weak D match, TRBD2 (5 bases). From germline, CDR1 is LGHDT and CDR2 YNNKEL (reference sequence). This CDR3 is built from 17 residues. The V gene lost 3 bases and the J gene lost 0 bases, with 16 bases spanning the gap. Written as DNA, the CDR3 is TGTGCCAGCAGCCATTGGGGTAGCGAGGCTAGCACAGATACGCAGTATTTT. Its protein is CASSHWGSEASTDTQYF.

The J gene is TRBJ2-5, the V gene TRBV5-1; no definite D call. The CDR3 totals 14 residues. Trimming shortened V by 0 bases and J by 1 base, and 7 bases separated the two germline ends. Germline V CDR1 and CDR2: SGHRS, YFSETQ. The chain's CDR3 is CASSLGGVQETQYF. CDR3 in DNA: TGCGCCAGCAGCTTGGGAGGAGTCCAAGAGACCCAGTACTTC. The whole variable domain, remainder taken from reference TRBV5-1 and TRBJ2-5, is KAGVTQTPRYLIKTRGQQVTLSCSPISGHRSVSWYQQTPGQGLQFLFEYFSETQRNKGNFPGRFSGRQFSNSRSEMNVSTLELGDSALYLCASSLGGVQETQYFGPGTRLLVL.